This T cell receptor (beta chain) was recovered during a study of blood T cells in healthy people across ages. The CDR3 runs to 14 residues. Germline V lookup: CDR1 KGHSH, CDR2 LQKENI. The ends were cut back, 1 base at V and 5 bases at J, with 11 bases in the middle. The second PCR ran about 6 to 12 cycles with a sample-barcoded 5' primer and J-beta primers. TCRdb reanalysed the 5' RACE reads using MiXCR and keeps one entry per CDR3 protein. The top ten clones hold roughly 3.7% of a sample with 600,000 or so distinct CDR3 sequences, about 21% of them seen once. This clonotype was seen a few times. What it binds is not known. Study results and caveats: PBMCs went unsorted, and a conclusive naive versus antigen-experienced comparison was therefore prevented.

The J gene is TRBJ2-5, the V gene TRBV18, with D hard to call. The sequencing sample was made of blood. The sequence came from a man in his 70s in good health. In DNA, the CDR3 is TGTGCCAGCTCACCACAAGGGTCGGTGGAGACCCAGTACTTC. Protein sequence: CASSPQGSVETQYF.